The present T cell receptor (beta chain) was sequenced within a study of T cells in Graves' hyperthyroidism and ophthalmopathy (dated 2019 in TCRdb). For the wider study: Peripheral blood was sampled at the time of initial diagnosis, prior to any treatment. In addition, the study compared T-cell repertoires in thyroid tissue and in blood from five to seven Graves' hyperthyroidism patients. The roughly 99 discovery patients were divided at random into training and test sets in a 7:3 ratio. Following sampling, methimazole starting at 30 mg daily was given to hyperthyroidism patients, and high-dose intravenous methylprednisolone was given to ophthalmopathy patients. A discovery cohort of approximately 97 patients, fewer than 50 with Graves' ophthalmopathy and fewer than 65 with stable Graves' hyperthyroidism, was used to find distinguishing TCR V-J signatures. According to the paper, TCR Vbeta CDR3 sequencing was carried out on about 140 peripheral blood samples, which came from about 45 ophthalmopathy, approximately 78 hyperthyroidism and 17 progressor patients. An independent validation cohort of 18 to 20 hyperthyroidism patients and about 15 patients who later progressed to ophthalmopathy tested prospective prediction of ophthalmopathy.

The research as a whole found: In validation, progression to ophthalmopathy was predicted by the model with around 70% sensitivity and 72.22% specificity, a median of 6.5 months before onset. In cross-validation, a model built on a 13 V-J signature told ophthalmopathy apart from stable hyperthyroidism with less than 90% sensitivity and roughly 83% specificity, and in testing the same model reached 80%/75%. Sample size was not statistically predetermined, and investigators were not blinded to group allocation. Most expanded thyroid clonotypes (frequency above 0.001) were also detected in blood, a finding suggesting that blood repertoires may reflect thyroid immune responses.

There are 14 amino acids in the CDR3, from cysteine to phenylalanine inclusive. Of all the DNA, just the CDR3 is kept, 42 bases in frame from base 1. Trimming takes 9 bases from V and 0 bases from J, and the germline ends sit 14 bases apart. The germline V gene yields KGHDR for CDR1 and SFDVKD for CDR2. In this sample, this clonotype turned up many times. Its antigen target is currently unknown. No qualities accompany the bases; no much larger clone lies one base away. The TCR beta CDR3 regions were amplified from the RNA transcripts. The TCR CDR3 was subjected to a first round of RT-PCR using the HTBI primer set and the Qiagen OneStep RT-PCR kit. A second multiplex PCR round built the libraries, followed by size selection and purification. Sequencing of the libraries was done on an Illumina HiSeq2000 using paired-end 100 bp reads. The authors' analysis ran thus. SOAPnuke was used to process the raw data, throwing out any read that contained adapters or uncalled bases, had a mean Phred below 15, or lacked an exact constant-primer or identifier match. COPE v1.2.5 was used to merge high-quality paired reads, and clonotypes were defined as unique nucleotide sequences. Clonotypes were aligned to IMGT TRBV, TRBD and TRBJ reference segments using MiTCR v1.1. The analysis included only V-J combinations with a frequency above 0.0001, which together covered more than 98% of the repertoires. The TCS score was defined as the ratio of F50 (clonal expansion) to E x V (chaos), calculated using BLOSUM62-based TCRdist between CDR3 peptides within each V-J. Welch's t-statistics and random forest reduced approximately 520 V-J features to 13, which were used in a naive Bayes classifier (R e1071). The public reads were reanalyzed by TCRdb: fastp trimming at Q25, MiXCR alignment, in-frame beta chains only. CDR3 protein sequences are deduplicated, and each keeps its most common genes and DNA. TCRdb, not the original authors, processed these V and J calls. The sample yields 190,000 or so distinct CDR3 sequences; about 17% were counted once. The leading ten clones occupy about 41% of the sample.

Stable Graves' hyperthyroidism was defined as no progression to ophthalmopathy during 18 months of follow-up. The hyperthyroidism patients were between 18 and 65 years old and newly diagnosed, with a disease duration of less than 2 months. Exclusion was applied to patients with uncontrolled infections, other autoimmune diseases, pregnancy or lactation. Diagnoses were established on the basis of clinical symptoms, serum thyroxine and TRAb, thyroid ultrasound, and orbital computed tomography. PBMCs were isolated from 7.5 to 10 ml of fresh peripheral blood by Ficoll-Paque density gradient centrifugation. Total RNA was extracted with Trizol reagent, and quality was checked on an Agilent 2100 Bioanalyzer.

The sequence came from a man aged 40-50 years with Graves' hyperthyroidism. The sample was blood. The sequence links TRBV24-1 to TRBJ2-7; the D gene cannot be resolved reliably. The DNA is TGTGCCACCCGTCGGGCGGCTGTCTCCTACGAGCAGTACTTC. Its protein product is CATRRAAVSYEQYF.